This passage covers 24 T cell receptor beta chains from one sample sequenced in a study of blood T cell repertoires in COVID-19 (dated by TCRdb to 2018 to 2020). Libraries were made using the immunoSEQ multiplex PCR assay. Not all clones reach the TCRdb copy of this immuneACCESS table, which keeps in-frame sequences only. Checked studies attribute under half of the gap to unresolved V genes and leave the rest unexplained. For this sample there are 200,000 or so clones; roughly 80% appear just once. Together, the top ten hold about 4.9% of the sample. Source material: peripheral blood. Receptor source: a woman in her thirties with acute or convalescent COVID-19.

The rearrangement uses TRBV19 and TRBJ2-6; the match to TRBD1 covers 7 bases. The CDR3 covers 17 residues. With 5 bases clipped from V and 0 bases from J, the junction kept 7 bases outside the gene matches. Germline loops: CDR1 LNHDA, CDR2 SQIVND (reference sequence). CDR3 protein: CASSPSPGGSGANVLTF. CDR3 coding DNA: TGTGCCAGTAGTCCCTCCCCAGGGGGCTCTGGGGCCAACGTCCTGACTTTC. The variable domain in full, completed from reference TRBV19 and TRBJ2-6, reads DGGITQSPKYLFRKEGQNVTLSCEQNLNHDAMYWYRQDPGQGLRLIYYSQIVNDFQKGDIAEGYSVSREKKESFPLTVTSAQKNPTAFYLCASSPSPGGSGANVLTFGAGSRLTVL.

The chain couples TRBV11-2 to TRBJ1-4; TRBD1 might be the D (5 bases). CDR3 length: 15 amino acids. Deletions cut 8 bases from V and 7 bases from J, with 20 bases between. The germline gives CDR1 SGHAT, CDR2 FQNNGV. This CDR3 is CASAVTGSGGEKLFF. CDR3 nucleotides: TGTGCCAGCGCAGTAACAGGTTCCGGGGGTGAAAAACTGTTTTTT.

The CDR3 nucleotides are TGTGCCCGAGGTAGGACTGAAGCTTTCTTT. This translates into CARGRTEAFF. The chain employs TRBV30 and TRBJ1-1, with D hard to call. Per germline, CDR1 GTSNPN and CDR2 SVGIG (reference sequence). The CDR3 is made up of 10 amino acids. Between the trimmed V and J ends, which lost 8 bases and 5 bases, there was a span of 9 bases.

This chain joins TRBV7-9 and TRBJ1-2, with TRBD1 identical over 10 bases. CDR1 is SEHNR and CDR2 is FQNEAQ in the germline V gene (reference sequence). The CDR3 extends over 13 amino acids. J lost 8 bases, V lost 3 bases, and 3 bases had no gene match. CDR3 protein: CASSFGTGDGYTF. The CDR3 bases are TGTGCCAGCAGCTTCGGGACAGGGGACGGCTACACCTTC.

The rearrangement uses TRBV11-2 and TRBJ1-1; perhaps TRBD1 as D (6 bases). The CDR3 is 15 residues long. The V gene lost 4 bases and the J gene lost 3 bases, with 15 bases spanning the gap. Germline V CDR1 and CDR2: SGHAT, FQNNGV. In nucleotides, the CDR3 is TGTGCCAGCAGCTCCCGGCTGGGGGCCGACACTGAAGCTTTCTTT. Amino acids: CASSSRLGADTEAFF.

The V call is TRBV6-2 or TRBV6-3, the J call TRBJ1-1, with D possibly TRBD1 on 6 matching bases. The V end was cut by 6 bases, the J end by 0 bases, with 17 bases between. The CDR3 contains 16 residues. Looked up from germline, CDR1 is MNHEY and CDR2 is SVGEGT. Here the CDR3 DNA reads TGTGCCAGCAGCGACGCCCAGGGGTCCATGAACACTGAAGCTTTCTTT. Protein: CASSDAQGSMNTEAFF.

CDR3 DNA sequence: TGTGCCAGCAGCTTAGAGGGGGCCGCCCGTGGTAGTGAGCAGTTCTTC. It yields the protein CASSLEGAARGSEQFF. The chain employs TRBV7-2 and TRBJ2-1; the match to TRBD1 covers 7 bases. This CDR3 contains 16 residues. V dropped 1 base and J dropped 9; count of bases not matched to a gene: 12. Germline lookup yields CDR1 SGHTA and CDR2 FQGNSA.

V gene TRBV28 combines with J gene TRBJ2-7, with D uncertain. V shed 3 bases and J shed 5 bases, with 11 bases lying between them. CDR3 length equals 13 residues. Germline V gene data show CDR1 as MDHEN and CDR2 as SYDVKM. CDR3 loop: CASSFGSMDEQYF. The CDR3 region has the DNA TGTGCCAGCAGTTTCGGTAGCATGGACGAGCAGTACTTC.

The chain combines TRBV11-2 with TRBJ1-6; 8 bases are shared with TRBD1. The length of the CDR3 is 13 residues. Germline V gives CDR1 SGHAT, CDR2 FQNNGV. The ends lost 5 bases at V and 9 bases at J; junction bases unmatched: 3. In DNA form, the CDR3 reads TGTGCCAGCAGCATCAGGGGGCTTTCACCCCTCCACTTT. Encoded protein: CASSIRGLSPLHF.

The chain is built from TRBV29-1 and TRBJ1-2, with D hard to call. The ends were cut back, 0 bases at V and 6 bases at J, with 8 bases in the middle. The CDR3 is 12 amino acids. Germline CDR1 is SQVTM and CDR2 is ANQGSEA. CDR3 nucleotide sequence: TGCAGCGTTGAAGAGGGCTGGGATGGCTACACCTTC. It translates to CSVEEGWDGYTF.

The chain carries TRBV10-1 and TRBJ2-4, with D perhaps matching TRBD1 (6 bases). In germline, CDR1 is WNHNN, CDR2 SYGVQD (reference sequence). This CDR3 has 16 residues. V was clipped by 3 bases and J by 0 bases, with 12 bases between them. The CDR3 bases are TGCGCCAGCAGTGATACAGGGCCCTTAGCCAAAAACATTCAGTACTTC. This translates into CASSDTGPLAKNIQYF.

The V and J genes are TRBV5-4 and TRBJ2-1; 10 nucleotides agree with TRBD1. The CDR3 has 16 residues. CDR1 is SGHNT, CDR2 YYREEE, per germline (reference sequence). V gave up 4 bases and J gave up 2 bases; unmatched junction bases: 6. The CDR3 DNA sequence: TGTGCCAGCAGCAGGGGACAGGGGAGCACCTACAATGAGCAGTTCTTC. Translating gives CASSRGQGSTYNEQFF.

The J gene is TRBJ2-7, the V gene TRBV27; TRBD2 matches 8 bases. J lost 4 bases, V lost 2 bases, and 1 base had no gene match. Germline values: CDR1 MNHEY, CDR2 SMNVEV (reference sequence). The CDR3 has 13 amino acids. The CDR3 DNA is TGTGCCAGCAGTTTACCGGGAGGGTACGAGCAGTACTTC. It specifies CASSLPGGYEQYF.

V and J are TRBV4-3 and TRBJ1-2, with D tentatively TRBD1 (5 bases). Germline CDR1 reads LGHNA; CDR2 reads YSLEER. Trimming removed 0 bases at V and 14 bases at J, with 22 bases between. The CDR3 consists of 15 residues. The CDR3 DNA sequence: TGCGCCAGCAGCCAAGATATGGCAGGGCCCCCTGTCGTAACCTTC. It is translated as CASSQDMAGPPVVTF.

The chain carries TRBV15 and TRBJ2-2; D ambiguous. The V end lost 11 bases, the J end lost 3 bases, and 13 bases lay between the germline ends. The CDR3 is 13 residues long. Germline V CDR1 and CDR2: LNHNV, YYDKDF (reference sequence). The CDR3 here is CASQSGDTGELFF. The CDR3 nucleotides read TGTGCCTCGCAGTCGGGTGACACCGGGGAGCTGTTTTTT.

The V call is TRBV28, the J call TRBJ1-2, with D possibly TRBD1 on 5 matching bases. The CDR3 consists of 13 residues. Between the trimmed V and J ends, which lost 8 bases and 6 bases, there was a span of 16 bases. CDR1 is MDHEN and CDR2 is SYDVKM in the germline V gene. As DNA, the CDR3 is TGTGCCAGCGTAAAGTTTGGGGCAAATGGCTACACCTTC. Translation: CASVKFGANGYTF.

The chain recombines TRBV11-2 with TRBJ2-2; TRBD2 matches 11 bases. Looked up from germline, CDR1 is SGHAT and CDR2 is FQNNGV. V gave up 3 bases and J gave up 5 bases; unmatched junction bases: 2. The CDR3 runs 15 residues. The CDR3 bases are TGTGCCAGCAGCTTTCTAGCGGGGGGAACCGGGGAGCTGTTTTTT. It is translated as CASSFLAGGTGELFF.

The chain employs TRBV30 and TRBJ2-3; D gene ambiguous. Trimming took 5 bases from V and 7 from J, leaving 10 bases between them. Per germline, CDR1 GTSNPN and CDR2 SVGIG (reference sequence). CDR3 size: 11 residues. CDR3 protein: CAWESQNTQYF. The CDR3 DNA follows: TGTGCCTGGGAATCACAGAATACGCAGTATTTT.

The rearrangement uses TRBV7-2 and TRBJ2-1; 12 bases map to TRBD2. The CDR3 has 18 amino acids. Germline V gives CDR1 SGHTA, CDR2 FQGNSA. J gave up 1 base and V 0 bases, and 4 bases lay outside the gene matches. The CDR3 spells CASSLAASGRVSYNEQFF. In DNA form, the CDR3 reads TGTGCCAGCAGCTTAGCCGCTAGCGGGAGGGTATCCTACAATGAGCAGTTCTTC.

This chain links TRBV27 with TRBJ2-1; 12 nucleotides match TRBD2. The CDR3 totals 18 residues. Trimming took 6 bases from V and 0 from J; bases not matched to a gene: 9. From germline, CDR1 is MNHEY and CDR2 SMNVEV (reference sequence). The CDR3 DNA is TGTGCCAGCAGCCGGGGACTAGCGGGTTCGAGCTCCTACAATGAGCAGTTCTTC. Its translation: CASSRGLAGSSSYNEQFF.

This chain joins TRBV28 and TRBJ2-7, with 7 bases aligning to TRBD1. V lost 5 bases to trimming and J lost 3 bases; unmatched junction nucleotides: 7. The V gene's germline CDR1 is MDHEN and CDR2 SYDVKM. The CDR3 consists of 14 residues. Here the CDR3 reads CASSRLTGSYEQYF. CDR3 sequence (DNA): TGTGCCAGCAGTCGTCTGACAGGGAGCTACGAGCAGTACTTC.

The chain links TRBV5-1 to TRBJ1-1; 8 bases are a match to TRBD1. Germline values: CDR1 SGHRS, CDR2 YFSETQ. J was trimmed by 0 bases and V by 0 bases; bases with no gene match: 7. The CDR3 loop spans 17 amino acids. The CDR3 loop is CASSLGRQGWVNTEAFF. The DNA of the CDR3 is TGCGCCAGCAGCTTGGGCCGACAGGGGTGGGTGAACACTGAAGCTTTCTTT.

In this sample, this clone turned up once. The rearrangement links TRBV6-1 to TRBJ1-3; D is uncertain. With 7 bases removed from V and 0 bases from J, the gap between germline ends came to 10 bases. The CDR3 runs to 14 residues. Looked up from germline, CDR1 is MNHNS and CDR2 is SASEGT. In DNA, the CDR3 is TGTGCCAGCAAGGAGGCCCTCTCTGGAAACACCATATATTTT. Residues: CASKEALSGNTIYF.

The V call is TRBV5-4, the J call TRBJ2-7; 13 positions agree with TRBD2. The V gene's germline CDR1 is SGHNT and CDR2 YYREEE (reference sequence). V was clipped by 4 bases and J by 9 bases; unmatched bases: 10. The CDR3 spans 15 residues. In DNA form, the CDR3 reads TGTGCCAGCAGCACACCCGGGACTAGCGGGATTTGGCAGTACTTC. The encoded protein is CASSTPGTSGIWQYF.